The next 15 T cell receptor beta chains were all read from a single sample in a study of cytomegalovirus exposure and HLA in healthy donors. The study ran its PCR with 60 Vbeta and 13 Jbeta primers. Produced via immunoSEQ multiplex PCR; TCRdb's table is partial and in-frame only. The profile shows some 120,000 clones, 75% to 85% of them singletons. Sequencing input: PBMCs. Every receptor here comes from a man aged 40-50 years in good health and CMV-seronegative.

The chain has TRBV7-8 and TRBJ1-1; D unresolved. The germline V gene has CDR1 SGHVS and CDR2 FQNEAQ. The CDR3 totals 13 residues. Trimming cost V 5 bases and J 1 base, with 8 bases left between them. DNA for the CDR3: TGTGCCAGCAGCATTGTAGAGAACACTGAAGCTTTCTTT. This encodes CASSIVENTEAFF.

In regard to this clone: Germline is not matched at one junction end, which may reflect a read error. CDR3 region: CASSLGLAGTYEQYF. For the CDR3, the DNA is TGTGCCAGCAGCCTAGGACTAGCGGGAACCTACGAGCAGTACTTC. The chain recombines TRBV13 with TRBJ2-7; 12 bases are a match to TRBD2. Germline CDR1 is PRHDT and CDR2 is FYEKMQ (reference sequence). This CDR3 region has 15 residues. The full variable domain, completed using reference TRBV13 and TRBJ2-7, is AAGVIQSPRHLIKEKRETATLKCYPIPRHDTVYWYQQGPGQDPQFLISFYEKMQSDKGSIPDRFSAQQFSDYHSELNMSSLELGDSALYFCASSLGLAGTYEQYFGPGTRLTVT.

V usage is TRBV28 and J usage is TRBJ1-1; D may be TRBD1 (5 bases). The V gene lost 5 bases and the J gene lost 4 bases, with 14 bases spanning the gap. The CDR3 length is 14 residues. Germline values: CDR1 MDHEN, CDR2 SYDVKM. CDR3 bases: TGTGCCAGCAGTGTCCCTGGCGGGGCCACTGAAGCTTTCTTT. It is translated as CASSVPGGATEAFF.

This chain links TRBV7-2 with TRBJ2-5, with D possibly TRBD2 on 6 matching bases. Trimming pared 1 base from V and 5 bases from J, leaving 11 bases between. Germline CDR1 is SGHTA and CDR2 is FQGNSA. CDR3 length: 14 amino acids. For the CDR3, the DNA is TGTGCCAGCAGCTTAGTCGGGGGTTTGGAGACCCAGTACTTC. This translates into CASSLVGGLETQYF.

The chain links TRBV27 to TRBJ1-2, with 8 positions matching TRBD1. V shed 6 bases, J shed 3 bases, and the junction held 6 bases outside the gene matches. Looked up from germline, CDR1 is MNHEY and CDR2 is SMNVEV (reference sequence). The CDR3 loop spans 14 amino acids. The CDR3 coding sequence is TGTGCCAGCAGATTCCAGGGGGCTGACTATGGCTACACCTTC. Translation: CASRFQGADYGYTF.

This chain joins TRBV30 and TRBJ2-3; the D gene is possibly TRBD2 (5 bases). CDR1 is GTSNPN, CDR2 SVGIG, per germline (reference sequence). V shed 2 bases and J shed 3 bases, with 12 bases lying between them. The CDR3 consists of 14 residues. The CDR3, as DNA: TGTGCCTGGAGTTCTCATAGCGCAACAGATACGCAGTATTTT. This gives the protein CAWSSHSATDTQYF.

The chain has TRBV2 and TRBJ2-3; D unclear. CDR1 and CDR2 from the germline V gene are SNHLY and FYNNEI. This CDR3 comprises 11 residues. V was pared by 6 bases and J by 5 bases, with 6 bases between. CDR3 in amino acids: CASSQKDTQYF. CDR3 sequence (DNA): TGTGCCAGCAGCCAAAAAGATACGCAGTATTTT. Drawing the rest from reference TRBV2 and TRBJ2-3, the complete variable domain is EPEVTQTPSHQVTQMGQEVILRCVPISNHLYFYWYRQILGQKVEFLVSFYNNEISEKSEIFDDQFSVERPDGSNFTLKIRSTKLEDSAMYFCASSQKDTQYFGPGTRLTVL.

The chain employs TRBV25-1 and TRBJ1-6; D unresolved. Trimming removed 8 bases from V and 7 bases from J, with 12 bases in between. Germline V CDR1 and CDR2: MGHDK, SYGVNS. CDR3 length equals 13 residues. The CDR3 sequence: CASGLFENSPLHF. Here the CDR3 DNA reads TGTGCCAGCGGACTATTCGAGAATTCACCCCTCCACTTT.

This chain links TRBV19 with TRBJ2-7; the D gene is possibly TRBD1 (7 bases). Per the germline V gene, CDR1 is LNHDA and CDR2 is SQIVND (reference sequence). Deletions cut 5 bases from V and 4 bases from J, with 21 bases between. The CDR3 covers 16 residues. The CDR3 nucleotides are TGTGCCAGTAGTGCCCGACAGGGCGCGGGATATTACGAGCAGTACTTC. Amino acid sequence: CASSARQGAGYYEQYF.

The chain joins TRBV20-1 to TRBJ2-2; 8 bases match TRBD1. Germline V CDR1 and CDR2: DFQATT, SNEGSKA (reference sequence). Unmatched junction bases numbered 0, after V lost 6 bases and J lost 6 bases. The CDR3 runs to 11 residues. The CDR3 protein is CSADRAGELFF. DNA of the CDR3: TGCAGTGCGGACAGGGCCGGGGAGCTGTTTTTT.

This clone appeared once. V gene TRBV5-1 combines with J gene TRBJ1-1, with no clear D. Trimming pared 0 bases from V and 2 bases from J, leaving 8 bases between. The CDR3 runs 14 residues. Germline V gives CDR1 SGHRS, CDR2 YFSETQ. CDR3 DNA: TGCGCCAGCAGCTTGGAGAGGCTTAACACTGAAGCTTTCTTT. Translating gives CASSLERLNTEAFF.

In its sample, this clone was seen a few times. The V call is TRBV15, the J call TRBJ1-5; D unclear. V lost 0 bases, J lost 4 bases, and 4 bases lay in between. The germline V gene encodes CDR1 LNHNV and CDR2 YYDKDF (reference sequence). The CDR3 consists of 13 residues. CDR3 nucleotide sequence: TGTGCCACCAGCAGAGATCCGAATCAGCCCCAGCATTTT. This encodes CATSRDPNQPQHF.

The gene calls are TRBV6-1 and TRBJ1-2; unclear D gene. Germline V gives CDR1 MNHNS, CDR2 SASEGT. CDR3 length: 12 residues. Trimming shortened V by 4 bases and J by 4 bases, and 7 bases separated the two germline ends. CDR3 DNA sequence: TGTGCCAGCAGTGTCGACACCTATGGCTACACCTTC. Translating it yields CASSVDTYGYTF.

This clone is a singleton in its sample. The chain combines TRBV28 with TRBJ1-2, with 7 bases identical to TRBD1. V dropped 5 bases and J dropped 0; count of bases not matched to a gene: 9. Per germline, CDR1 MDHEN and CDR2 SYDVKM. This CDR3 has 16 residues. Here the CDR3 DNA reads TGTGCCAGCAGTAAACAGGGGATCGGGTCTAACTATGGCTACACCTTC. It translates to CASSKQGIGSNYGYTF.

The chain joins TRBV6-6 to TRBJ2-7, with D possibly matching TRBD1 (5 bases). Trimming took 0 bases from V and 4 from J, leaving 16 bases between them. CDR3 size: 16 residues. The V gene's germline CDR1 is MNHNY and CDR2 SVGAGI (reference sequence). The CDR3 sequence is CASSYSNARGPYEQYF. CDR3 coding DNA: TGTGCCAGCAGTTACTCGAACGCAAGGGGTCCGTACGAGCAGTACTTC.